The sequence of this T cell receptor (beta chain) was determined in a study of shared clonotypes between healthy human individuals. Looking at the study overall: Used for every donor were three CD4 naive, three CD4 memory, two CD8 naive and one CD8 memory plate.

Notes on this clone: What it binds is not known.

Study-wide points: Incompleteness in sorted-subset sequencing, despite large depth, was shown by rarefaction. It was expected that sequencing depth would affect clonotype sharing among donors.

Some 30,000 T cell genomes, or approximately 0.2 ug DNA, went into the sorted-subset replicate PCRs. Clones were sequenced by immunoSEQ multiplex PCR, and TCRdb holds only the in-frame ones, with some missing. This sample has 2.3 million or so clones, with approximately 93% found just once. Per the germline V gene, CDR1 is LNHDA and CDR2 is SQIVND (reference sequence). The CDR3 totals 12 residues. V lost 8 bases, J lost 6 bases, and 13 bases lay in between. Sequencing was performed on naive CD4+ T cells from PBMCs. The subset: CD45RA+ positively selected. The TCR comes from a man in his late teens or twenties in good health. Some clones in this sample may be carry-over from other donors' samples. The rearrangement uses TRBV19 and TRBJ1-2; possible D gene TRBD1, 6 bases. Written as DNA, the CDR3 is TGTGCCAGTGTCAGGGGTTTCGATGGCTACACCTTC. Its protein product is CASVRGFDGYTF.